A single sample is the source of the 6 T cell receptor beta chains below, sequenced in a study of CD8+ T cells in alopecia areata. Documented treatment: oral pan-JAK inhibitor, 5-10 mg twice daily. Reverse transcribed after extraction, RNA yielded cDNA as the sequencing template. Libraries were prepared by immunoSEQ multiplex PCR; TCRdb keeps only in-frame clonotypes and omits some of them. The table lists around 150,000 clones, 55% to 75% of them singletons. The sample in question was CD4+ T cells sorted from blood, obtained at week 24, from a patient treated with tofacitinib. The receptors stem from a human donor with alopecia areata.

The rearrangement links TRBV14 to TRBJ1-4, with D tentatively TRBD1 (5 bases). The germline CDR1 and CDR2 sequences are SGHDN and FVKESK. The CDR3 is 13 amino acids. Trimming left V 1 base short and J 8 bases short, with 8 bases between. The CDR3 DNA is TGTGCCAGCAGCCAAGGACAGCTGGAAAAACTGTTTTTT. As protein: CASSQGQLEKLFF.

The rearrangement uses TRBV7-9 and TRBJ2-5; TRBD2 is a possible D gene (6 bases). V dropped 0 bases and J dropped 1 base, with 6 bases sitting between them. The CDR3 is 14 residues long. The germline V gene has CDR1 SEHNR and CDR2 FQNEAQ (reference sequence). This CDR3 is CASSLAGGQETQYF. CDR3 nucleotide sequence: TGTGCCAGCAGCTTAGCCGGGGGCCAAGAGACCCAGTACTTC.

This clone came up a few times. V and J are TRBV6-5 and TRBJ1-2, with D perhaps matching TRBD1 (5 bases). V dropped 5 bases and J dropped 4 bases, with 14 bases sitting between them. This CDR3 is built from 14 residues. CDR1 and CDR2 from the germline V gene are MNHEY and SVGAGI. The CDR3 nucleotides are TGTGCCAGCAGTACCCGGGACGGAATCTATGGCTACACCTTC. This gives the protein CASSTRDGIYGYTF.

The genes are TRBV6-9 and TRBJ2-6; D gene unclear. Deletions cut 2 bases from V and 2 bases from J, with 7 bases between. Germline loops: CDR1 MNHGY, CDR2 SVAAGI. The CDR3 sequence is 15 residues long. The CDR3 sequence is CASSYGGAGANVLTF. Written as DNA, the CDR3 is TGTGCCAGCAGTTATGGTGGGGCTGGGGCCAACGTCCTGACTTTC.

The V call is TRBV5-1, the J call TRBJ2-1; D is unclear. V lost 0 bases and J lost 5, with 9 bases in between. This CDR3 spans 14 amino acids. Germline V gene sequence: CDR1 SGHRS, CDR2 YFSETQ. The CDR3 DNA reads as TGCGCCAGCAGCTTGGGGCTCGTCGACAATGAGCAGTTCTTC. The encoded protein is CASSLGLVDNEQFF.

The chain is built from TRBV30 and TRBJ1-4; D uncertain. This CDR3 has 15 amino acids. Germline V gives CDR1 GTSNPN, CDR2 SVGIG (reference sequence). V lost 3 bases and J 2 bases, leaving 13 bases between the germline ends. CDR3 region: CAWRSPRTTNEKLFF. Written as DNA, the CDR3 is TGTGCCTGGAGAAGCCCTCGGACTACTAATGAAAAACTGTTTTTT.